These T cell receptor beta chains were read from a single sample in a study of T-cell memory formation after mild COVID-19. TCRdb re-analysed the 5' RACE reads in MiXCR, keeping a single row per CDR3 protein. The sample yields 400,000 to 500,000 distinct CDR3 sequences, 15% to 20% seen once. Sequenced material: PBMCs or a T cell subset sorted from them (not recorded which). Receptors were obtained from an adult woman who had mild COVID-19 (a few samples of this study predate the infection). Cell type and time point are not known. Both conserved end residues are part of each CDR3. The D gene is left open where the match is weak. Where a row states a size, it is once, few, many or the class of an expanded clone; other rows omit it.

J gene	V gene	D gene	clone size	CDR3 DNA	CDR3 protein
TRBJ1-1	TRBV6-1	.	.	TGTGCCAGCAGTGTTTCCAGGGGAGAAAGGACTGAAGCTTTCTTT	CASSVSRGERTEAFF
TRBJ1-1	TRBV5-1	.	few	TGCGCCAGCAGCGCCCTGGTAACGGGAGGGATCTCTGAAGCTTTCTTT	CASSALVTGGISEAFF
TRBJ1-1	TRBV4-3	TRBD1	.	TGCGCCAGCAGCCAGGAACAGGGGGCGTATATCACTGAAGCTTTCTTT	CASSQEQGAYITEAFF
TRBJ2-2	TRBV4-2	TRBD1	.	TGTGCCAGCAGCCAGGCAGCCGGGACAGATAACACCGGGGAGCTGTTTTTT	CASSQAAGTDNTGELFF
TRBJ1-2	TRBV7-9	.	.	TGTGCCAGCAATCTCCCGGGGGTAGGAGGCTACACCTTC	CASNLPGVGGYTF
TRBJ2-1	TRBV20-1	.	.	TGCAGTGCTAGAGGCCCGTCGGGCGAGGGTCACAATGAGCAGTTCTTC	CSARGPSGEGHNEQFF
TRBJ1-2	TRBV10-3	TRBD1	.	TGTGCCATCAGACGGGACAGGCAAAACTATGGCTACACCTTC	CAIRRDRQNYGYTF
TRBJ2-3	TRBV12-3/TRBV12-4	.	few	TGTGCCAGCAGTTCCAGGGCCTCTACGCAGTATTTT	CASSSRASTQYF
TRBJ1-5	TRBV7-9	.	.	TGTGCCAGCAGCCCAACAGGAATTAATCAGCCCCAGCATTTT	CASSPTGINQPQHF
TRBJ1-5	TRBV10-3	.	.	TGTGCCATCAAACGGGAAAAAAATCAGCCCCAGCATTTT	CAIKREKNQPQHF
TRBJ2-7	TRBV25-1	.	many	TGTGCCAGCAGTGACAGGGGACCTTCCTACGAGCAGTACTTC	CASSDRGPSYEQYF
TRBJ1-2	TRBV6-1	.	.	TGTGCCAGCAGTAAGGACAGAAACTATGGCTACACCTTC	CASSKDRNYGYTF
TRBJ2-5	TRBV7-2	TRBD2	many	TGTGCCAGCAGCCGAAGCGGGGGGACCGGGGAGACCCAGTACTTC	CASSRSGGTGETQYF
TRBJ2-2	TRBV7-3	.	few	TGTGCCAGCAGCTTAATGGGGCAGAGAAACACCGGGGAGCTGTTTTTT	CASSLMGQRNTGELFF
TRBJ1-1	TRBV7-9	.	.	TGTGCCAGCAGCTTAGCGCACTATCTAAGGCACACTGAAGCTTTCTTT	CASSLAHYLRHTEAFF
TRBJ2-6	TRBV6-5	TRBD1	.	TGTGCCAGCAGTCTCGACAGGGGGTCCGGGGCCAACGTCCTGACTTTC	CASSLDRGSGANVLTF
TRBJ2-4	TRBV11-3	.	.	TGTGCCAGCAGCTCCGGTGTGGGTCTAGCCAAAAACATTCAGTACTTC	CASSSGVGLAKNIQYF
TRBJ2-7	TRBV6-6	TRBD1	.	TGTGCCAGCAGTTACTCGAAGGGGACAGCCCACGAGCAGTACTTC	CASSYSKGTAHEQYF
TRBJ1-1	TRBV5-1	.	few	TGCGCCAGCAGCTTGGCGGTCCAGGGGACGAACACTGAAGCTTTCTTT	CASSLAVQGTNTEAFF
TRBJ1-2	TRBV7-9	.	.	TGTGCCAGCAGCTCGACAGTTTACTATGGCTACACCTTC	CASSSTVYYGYTF
TRBJ2-1	TRBV5-1	TRBD1	.	TGCGCCAGCAGCTTGAGGGACAGCTACAATGAGCAGTTCTTC	CASSLRDSYNEQFF
TRBJ2-7	TRBV4-1	TRBD2	many	TGCGCCAGCAGCCTCTCAGCGGGGACCGGTAGGGAGCAGTACTTC	CASSLSAGTGREQYF
TRBJ2-3	TRBV29-1	.	few	TGCAGCGTTGTGGCGGCTAGCACAGATACGCAGTATTTT	CSVVAASTDTQYF
TRBJ2-1	TRBV6-5	.	.	TGTGCCAGCAGTTCTCGGGACGCCTTCTCCTACAATGAGCAGTTCTTC	CASSSRDAFSYNEQFF
TRBJ1-1	TRBV30	.	.	TGTGCCTGGAGTATCGGGGGACAAGCTTTCTTT	CAWSIGGQAFF
TRBJ1-1	TRBV3-1	.	few	TGTGCCAGCAGCCAGAATACAGGGTCTATGAACACTGAAGCTTTCTTT	CASSQNTGSMNTEAFF
TRBJ2-3	TRBV7-3	TRBD2	.	TGTGCCAGCAGCTCCTCCGGGACTAGATCAGATACGCAGTATTTT	CASSSSGTRSDTQYF
TRBJ1-1	TRBV10-2	.	few	TGCGCCAGCAGTGTAAGGGAAGTGGCTGAAGCTTTCTTT	CASSVREVAEAFF
TRBJ2-7	TRBV30	TRBD2	few	TGTGCCTGGAGTGTATGGCGGGGGAGCTCCTACGAGCAGTACTTC	CAWSVWRGSSYEQYF
TRBJ2-6	TRBV2	.	many	TGTGCCAGCAGGAGGACGGCCTCTGGGGCCAACGTCCTGACTTTC	CASRRTASGANVLTF
TRBJ2-3	TRBV29-1	.	.	TGCAGCGTTGAGGGGCCCAGCACAGATACGCAGTATTTT	CSVEGPSTDTQYF
TRBJ2-1	TRBV14	TRBD2	few	TGTGCCAGCAGCCAAGGCGGGGGGGCTTTGAGCTCCTACAATGAGCAGTTCTTC	CASSQGGGALSSYNEQFF
TRBJ2-1	TRBV5-1	.	few	TGCGCCAGCAGCTTGCTGGAGTTAGGCAATGAGCAGTTCTTC	CASSLLELGNEQFF
TRBJ2-3	TRBV5-5	TRBD2	.	TGTGCCAGCAGCGTTACTAGCGGGGGGGCCCTGGATACGCAGTATTTT	CASSVTSGGALDTQYF
TRBJ2-7	TRBV29-1	.	few	TGCAGCGGAGGATTTGAGGGCGAGCAGTACTTC	CSGGFEGEQYF
TRBJ2-1	TRBV7-6	.	many	TGTGCCAGCAGCTCCCAAGGTGGTGAGCAGTTCTTC	CASSSQGGEQFF
TRBJ2-5	TRBV5-1	.	few	TGCGCCAGCAGCCAAAAGCAGGGGCAAGAGACCCAGTACTTC	CASSQKQGQETQYF
TRBJ2-3	TRBV2	.	.	TGTGCCACCCAGAAACCGAGCACAGATACGCAGTATTTT	CATQKPSTDTQYF